These T cell receptor beta chains were read from a single sample in a study of identical twins. MiXCR, run by TCRdb on the 5' RACE reads, gives a single entry per CDR3 protein. The data contain some 630,000 distinct CDR3 sequences, 7.1% of them singletons. The sample was also linked to a second study, of yellow fever vaccine responses in identical twins.

The sample taken for sequencing was PBMCs. The receptors stem from a woman aged 18-29 years in good health. Each CDR3 is given with its conserved first and last residue. Each record gives: clone size, D gene, V gene, J gene, CDR3 protein, CDR3 DNA. A D gene is named only where the DNA matches it firmly. Rows may omit the clone size; those that give it use once, few, many or a size class.

.	TRBD2	TRBV11-2	TRBJ2-4	CASSSIRGGLGKNIQYF	TGTGCCAGCAGCTCCATTCGGGGGGGCCTGGGCAAAAACATTCAGTACTTC
few	.	TRBV7-9	TRBJ2-2	CASSSYPLAGSTGELFF	TGTGCCAGCAGCTCCTACCCCTTGGCGGGAAGCACCGGGGAGCTGTTTTTT
.	TRBD2	TRBV29-1	TRBJ2-1	CSVDASGVGNEQFF	TGCAGCGTCGACGCTAGCGGGGTTGGCAATGAGCAGTTCTTC
few	.	TRBV5-1	TRBJ2-1	CASSPGSLVPNNEQFF	TGCGCCAGCAGCCCCGGGTCGCTTGTTCCTAACAATGAGCAGTTCTTC
many	.	TRBV14	TRBJ2-6	CASSQVGLASSGANVLTF	TGTGCCAGCAGCCAAGTAGGACTCGCGAGCTCTGGGGCCAACGTCCTGACTTTC
many	TRBD2	TRBV20-1	TRBJ2-1	CSALTSGRQNEQFF	TGCAGTGCACTGACTAGCGGGAGACAGAATGAGCAGTTCTTC
few	TRBD1	TRBV14	TRBJ2-7	CASSQPGQRVHEQYF	TGTGCCAGCAGCCAGCCGGGACAGAGAGTACACGAGCAGTACTTC
.	.	TRBV28	TRBJ1-6	CASSLLGSLHF	TGTGCCAGCAGTTTACTAGGGTCCCTCCACTTT
few	TRBD2	TRBV4-2	TRBJ2-1	CASSKAPGAGENEQFF	TGTGCCAGCAGCAAAGCTCCGGGAGCGGGAGAAAATGAGCAGTTCTTC
few	.	TRBV9	TRBJ2-7	CASSPMYGNEQYF	TGTGCCAGCAGCCCGATGTATGGAAACGAGCAGTACTTC
few	.	TRBV5-4	TRBJ2-5	CASTHTRQLQETQYF	TGTGCCAGCACCCATACCAGGCAGCTTCAAGAGACCCAGTACTTC
.	.	TRBV19	TRBJ2-2	CASSPGHSGAGELFF	TGTGCCAGTAGTCCGGGACACTCAGGGGCCGGGGAGCTGTTTTTT
many	.	TRBV12-3/TRBV12-4	TRBJ2-1	CASSLVANEQFF	TGTGCCAGCAGTTTAGTCGCGAATGAGCAGTTCTTC
few	.	TRBV2	TRBJ2-2	CASRGTKGAGELFF	TGTGCCAGCAGGGGGACCAAAGGCGCGGGGGAGCTGTTTTTT
.	.	TRBV4-1	TRBJ1-5	CASSQVGITGMPQHF	TGCGCCAGCAGCCAAGTCGGCATCACCGGGATGCCCCAGCATTTT
.	TRBD2	TRBV20-1	TRBJ2-3	CSAPRGGYSDTQYF	TGCAGTGCCCCCCGGGGAGGGTATTCAGATACGCAGTATTTT
.	.	TRBV4-1	TRBJ1-1	CASSQEVNWQRMNTEAFF	TGCGCCAGCAGCCAAGAGGTCAATTGGCAGAGGATGAACACTGAAGCTTTCTTT
few	.	TRBV5-4	TRBJ1-3	CASSGPGVGNTIYF	TGTGCCTCCTCGGGGCCTGGCGTTGGAAACACCATATATTTT
.	TRBD1	TRBV12-3/TRBV12-4	TRBJ2-6	CASSLRSRAPGQGFPRANVLTF	TGTGCCAGCAGTTTACGGTCGAGGGCCCCGGGACAGGGTTTCCCCAGGGCCAACGTCCTGACTTTC
.	.	TRBV6-4	TRBJ2-3	CASSDGWGGHDTQYF	TGTGCCAGCAGTGATGGGTGGGGGGGCCATGATACGCAGTATTTT
many	.	TRBV28	TRBJ2-1	CASSPPYNEQFF	TGTGCCAGCAGCCCCCCTTACAATGAGCAGTTCTTC
few	.	TRBV5-1	TRBJ2-1	CASSLALSGGQSNEQFF	TGCGCCAGCAGCTTGGCTCTCTCCGGGGGTCAATCCAATGAGCAGTTCTTC
many	.	TRBV20-1	TRBJ2-4	CSARGPRDQYF	TGCAGTGCTAGAGGCCCAAGGGATCAGTACTTC
many	.	TRBV4-1	TRBJ2-1	CASSQVESRSGLQQFF	TGCGCCAGCAGCCAAGTAGAGTCTAGATCTGGGCTTCAGCAGTTCTTC
few	TRBD1	TRBV20-1	TRBJ2-1	CSAPRDRGYNEQFF	TGCAGTGCTCCCCGGGACAGGGGTTACAATGAGCAGTTCTTC
.	.	TRBV2	TRBJ2-5	CAREAGPSGETQYF	TGTGCCAGAGAAGCAGGGCCCTCTGGGGAGACCCAGTACTTC
.	.	TRBV14	TRBJ1-2	CASSQDSWKGNYGYTF	TGTGCCAGCAGCCAAGATAGTTGGAAGGGTAACTATGGCTACACCTTC
many	TRBD2	TRBV4-2	TRBJ2-3	CASSQGVTSGTDTQYF	TGTGCCAGCAGCCAAGGGGTGACTAGCGGAACAGATACGCAGTATTTT
many	.	TRBV5-1	TRBJ2-1	CASSFELGIYNEQFF	TGCGCCAGCAGCTTCGAGTTGGGAATATACAATGAGCAGTTCTTC
few	TRBD2	TRBV29-1	TRBJ2-5	CSVAEPGTSPYF	TGCAGCGTGGCCGAGCCCGGGACTAGCCCGTACTTC
few	.	TRBV7-9	TRBJ2-7	CASSPHLRGMEQYF	TGTGCCAGCAGCCCACACCTCAGGGGAATGGAGCAGTACTTC
few	.	TRBV5-1	TRBJ2-2	CASSPRGGPNTGELFF	TGCGCCAGCAGCCCCCGGGGTGGGCCGAACACCGGGGAGCTGTTTTTT
many	.	TRBV29-1	TRBJ2-3	CSVDQVVGADTQYF	TGCAGCGTAGACCAGGTTGTGGGCGCAGATACGCAGTATTTT
.	.	TRBV7-2	TRBJ1-6	CASSLAPGDRSPLHF	TGTGCCAGCAGCTTAGCGCCAGGGGATCGTTCACCCCTCCACTTT
few	.	TRBV11-2	TRBJ2-3	CASSLISMVSSTDTQYF	TGTGCCAGCAGCTTAATTAGCATGGTGTCTAGCACAGATACGCAGTATTTT